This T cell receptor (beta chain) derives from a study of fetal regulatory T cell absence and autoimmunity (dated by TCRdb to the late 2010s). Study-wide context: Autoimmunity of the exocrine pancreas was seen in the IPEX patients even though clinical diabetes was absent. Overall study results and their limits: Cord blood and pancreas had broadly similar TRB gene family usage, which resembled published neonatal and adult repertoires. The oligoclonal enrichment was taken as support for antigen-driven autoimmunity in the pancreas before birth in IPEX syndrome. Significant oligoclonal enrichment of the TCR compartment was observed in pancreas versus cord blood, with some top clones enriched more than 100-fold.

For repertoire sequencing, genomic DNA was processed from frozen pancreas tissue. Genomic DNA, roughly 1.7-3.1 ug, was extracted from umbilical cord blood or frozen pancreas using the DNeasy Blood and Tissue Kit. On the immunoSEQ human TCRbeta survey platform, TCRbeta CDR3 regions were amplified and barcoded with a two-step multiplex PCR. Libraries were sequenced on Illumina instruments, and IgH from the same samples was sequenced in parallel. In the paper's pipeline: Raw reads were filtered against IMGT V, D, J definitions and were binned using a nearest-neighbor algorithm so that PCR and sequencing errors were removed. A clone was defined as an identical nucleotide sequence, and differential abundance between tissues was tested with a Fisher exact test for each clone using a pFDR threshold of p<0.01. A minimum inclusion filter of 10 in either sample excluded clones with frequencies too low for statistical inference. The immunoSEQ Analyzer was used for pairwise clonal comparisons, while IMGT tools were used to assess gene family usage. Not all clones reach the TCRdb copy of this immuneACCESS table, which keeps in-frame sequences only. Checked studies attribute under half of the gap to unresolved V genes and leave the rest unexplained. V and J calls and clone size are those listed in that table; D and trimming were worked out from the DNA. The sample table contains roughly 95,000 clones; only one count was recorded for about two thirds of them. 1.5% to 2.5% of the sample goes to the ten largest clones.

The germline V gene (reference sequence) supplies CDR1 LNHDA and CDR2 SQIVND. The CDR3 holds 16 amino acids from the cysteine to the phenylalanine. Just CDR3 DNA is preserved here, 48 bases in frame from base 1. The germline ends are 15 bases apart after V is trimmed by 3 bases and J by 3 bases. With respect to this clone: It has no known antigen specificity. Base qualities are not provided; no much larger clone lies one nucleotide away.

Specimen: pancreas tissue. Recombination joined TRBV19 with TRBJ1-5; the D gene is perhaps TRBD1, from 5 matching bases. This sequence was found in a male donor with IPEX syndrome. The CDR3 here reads CASSISARVFNQPQHF. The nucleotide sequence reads TGTGCCAGTAGTATTTCGGCCAGGGTATTCAATCAGCCCCAGCATTTT.